The T cell receptor (beta chain) described here comes from a study of blood T cell repertoires in COVID-19. Study as a whole: T cells, B-cell-depleted T cells, or PBMCs supplied cDNA or gDNA.

In the authors' workflow: Using reference gene primer amplification, nucleated cell counts were estimated. The protocol was immunoSEQ multiplex PCR, while the TCRdb copy is restricted to in-frame clones and leaves out a portion. The DNA was the basis for D and trimming; V, J and clone size are from that table. The sample records hundreds of thousands of clones, nearly 90% being singletons. Living in 24 US areas, the participants were between 18 and 89 years of age. Participants reported their clinical history, and cohort assignment relied on those reports. Germline V gene sequence: CDR1 KGHSH, CDR2 LQKENI. V was pared by 1 base and J by 7 bases, with 10 bases of the junction left unmatched. The CDR3 sequence is 16 residues long.

The receptor's source is a woman between 18 and 29 years old with acute COVID-19. The chain is built from TRBV18 and TRBJ2-1, with 7 bases identical to TRBD1. The sequencing input was PBMCs or T cells enriched from blood (not recorded which). This CDR3 is CASSPLEGAVKNEQFF. CDR3 DNA: TGTGCCAGCTCACCACTAGAGGGGGCCGTGAAAAATGAGCAGTTCTTC.